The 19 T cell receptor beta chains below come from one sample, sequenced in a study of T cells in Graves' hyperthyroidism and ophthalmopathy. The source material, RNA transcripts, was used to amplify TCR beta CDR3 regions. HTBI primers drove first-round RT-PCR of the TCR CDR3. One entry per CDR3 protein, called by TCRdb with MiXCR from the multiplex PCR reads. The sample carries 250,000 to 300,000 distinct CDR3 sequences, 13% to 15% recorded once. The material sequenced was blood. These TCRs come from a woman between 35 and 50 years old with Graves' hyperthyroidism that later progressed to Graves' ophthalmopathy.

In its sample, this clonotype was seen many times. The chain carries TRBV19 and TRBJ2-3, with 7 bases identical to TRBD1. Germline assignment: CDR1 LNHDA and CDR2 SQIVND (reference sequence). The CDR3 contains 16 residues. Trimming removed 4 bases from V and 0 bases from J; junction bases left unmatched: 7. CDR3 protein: CASSTGTVLSTDTQYF. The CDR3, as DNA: TGTGCCAGTAGTACCGGGACAGTCCTTAGCACAGATACGCAGTATTTT.

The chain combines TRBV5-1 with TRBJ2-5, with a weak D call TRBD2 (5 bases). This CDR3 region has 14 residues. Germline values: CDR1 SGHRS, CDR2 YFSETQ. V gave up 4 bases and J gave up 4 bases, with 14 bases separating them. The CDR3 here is CASSPKLGRETQYF. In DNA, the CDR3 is TGCGCCAGCAGCCCAAAACTAGGGAGAGAGACCCAGTACTTC.

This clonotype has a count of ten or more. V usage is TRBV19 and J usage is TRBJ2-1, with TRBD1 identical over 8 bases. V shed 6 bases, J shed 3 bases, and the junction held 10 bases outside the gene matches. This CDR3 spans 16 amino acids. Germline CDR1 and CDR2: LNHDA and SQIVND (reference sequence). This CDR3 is CASSPSGQGSYNEQFF. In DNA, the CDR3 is TGTGCCAGTAGCCCCTCCGGACAGGGAAGCTACAATGAGCAGTTCTTC. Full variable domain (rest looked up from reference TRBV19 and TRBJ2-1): DGGITQSPKYLFRKEGQNVTLSCEQNLNHDAMYWYRQDPGQGLRLIYYSQIVNDFQKGDIAEGYSVSREKKESFPLTVTSAQKNPTAFYLCASSPSGQGSYNEQFFGPGTRLTVL.

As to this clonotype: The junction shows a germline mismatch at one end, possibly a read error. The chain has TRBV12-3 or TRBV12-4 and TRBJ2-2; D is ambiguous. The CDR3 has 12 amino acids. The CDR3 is CASRLNTEELFF. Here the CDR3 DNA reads TGTGCCAGCAGGCTGAACACCGAGGAGCTGTTTTTT.

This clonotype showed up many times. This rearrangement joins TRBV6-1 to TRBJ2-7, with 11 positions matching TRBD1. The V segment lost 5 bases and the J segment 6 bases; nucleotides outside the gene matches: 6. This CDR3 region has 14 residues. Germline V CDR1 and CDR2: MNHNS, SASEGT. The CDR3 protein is CASSPGQGDREQYF. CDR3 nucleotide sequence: TGTGCCAGCAGTCCGGGACAGGGGGATCGCGAGCAGTACTTC.

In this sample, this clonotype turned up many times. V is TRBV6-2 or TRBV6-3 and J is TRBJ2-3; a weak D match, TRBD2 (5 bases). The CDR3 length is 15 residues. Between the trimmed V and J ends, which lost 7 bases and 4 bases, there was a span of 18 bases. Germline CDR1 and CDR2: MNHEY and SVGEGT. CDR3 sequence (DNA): TGTGCCAGCACCAACCTTCTAGAGGGCGCAGATACGCAGTATTTT. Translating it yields CASTNLLEGADTQYF.

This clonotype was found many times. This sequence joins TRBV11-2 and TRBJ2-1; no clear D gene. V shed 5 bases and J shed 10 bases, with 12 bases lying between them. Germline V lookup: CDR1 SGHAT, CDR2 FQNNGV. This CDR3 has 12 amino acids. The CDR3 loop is CASSNSRGEQFF. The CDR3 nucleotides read TGTGCCAGCAGCAACTCCCGCGGAGAGCAGTTCTTC.

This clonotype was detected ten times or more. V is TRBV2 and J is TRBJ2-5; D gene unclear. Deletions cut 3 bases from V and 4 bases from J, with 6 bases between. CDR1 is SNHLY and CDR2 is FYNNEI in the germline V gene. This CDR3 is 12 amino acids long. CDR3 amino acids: CASSDGGETQYF. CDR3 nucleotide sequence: TGTGCCAGCAGTGACGGTGGAGAGACCCAGTACTTC.

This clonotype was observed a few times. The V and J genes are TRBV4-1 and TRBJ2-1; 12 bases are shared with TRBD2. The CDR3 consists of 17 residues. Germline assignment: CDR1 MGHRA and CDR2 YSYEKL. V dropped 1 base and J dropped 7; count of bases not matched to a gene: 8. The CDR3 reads CASSQVPGLAGLNEQFF. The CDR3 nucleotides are TGCGCCAGCAGCCAAGTCCCAGGACTAGCGGGATTAAATGAGCAGTTCTTC.

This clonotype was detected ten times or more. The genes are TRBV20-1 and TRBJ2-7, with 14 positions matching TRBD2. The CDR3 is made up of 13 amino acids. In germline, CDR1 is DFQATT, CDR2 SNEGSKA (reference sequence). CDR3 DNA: TGCAGCGAAGGACTAGCGGGAGGCTACGAGCAGTACTTC. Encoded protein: CSEGLAGGYEQYF.

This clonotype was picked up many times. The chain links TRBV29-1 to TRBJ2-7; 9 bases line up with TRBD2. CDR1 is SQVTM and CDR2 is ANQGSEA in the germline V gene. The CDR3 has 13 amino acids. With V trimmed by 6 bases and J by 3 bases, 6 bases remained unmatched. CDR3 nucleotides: TGCAGCGTCTGTCTAGCGGGGAACTACGAGCAGTACTTC. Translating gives CSVCLAGNYEQYF.

CDR3 in amino acids: CASSFRFWTSRHEQFF. CDR3 nucleotide sequence: TGTGCCAGCAGTTTTCGATTCTGGACCTCGCGACATGAGCAGTTCTTC. The chain combines TRBV27 with TRBJ2-1; D is unclear. This CDR3 comprises 16 residues. With 3 bases removed from V and 8 bases from J, the gap between germline ends came to 20 bases. Looked up from germline, CDR1 is MNHEY and CDR2 is SMNVEV (reference sequence).

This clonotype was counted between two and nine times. In nucleotides, the CDR3 is TGTGCCAGTAGTATAAACTACGGGGGAGAGCTGTTTTTT. Translation gives CASSINYGGELFF. This sequence joins TRBV19 and TRBJ2-2, with D maybe TRBD2 (6 bases). Trimming took 2 bases from V and 11 from J, leaving 12 bases between them. The CDR3 totals 13 residues. Looked up from germline, CDR1 is LNHDA and CDR2 is SQIVND (reference sequence).

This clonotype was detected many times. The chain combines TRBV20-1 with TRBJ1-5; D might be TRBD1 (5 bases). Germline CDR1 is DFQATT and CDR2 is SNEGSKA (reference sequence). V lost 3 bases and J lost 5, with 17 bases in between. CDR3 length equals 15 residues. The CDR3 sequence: CSARLGRARDQPQHF. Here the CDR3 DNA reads TGCAGTGCTAGGCTGGGCAGGGCTAGAGATCAGCCCCAGCATTTT.

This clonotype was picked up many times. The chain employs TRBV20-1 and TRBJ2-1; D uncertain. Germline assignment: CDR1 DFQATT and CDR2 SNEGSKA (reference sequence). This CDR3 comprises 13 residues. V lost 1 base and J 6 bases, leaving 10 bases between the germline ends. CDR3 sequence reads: CSARGLPINEQFF. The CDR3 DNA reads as TGCAGTGCTAGAGGCCTCCCCATCAATGAGCAGTTCTTC.

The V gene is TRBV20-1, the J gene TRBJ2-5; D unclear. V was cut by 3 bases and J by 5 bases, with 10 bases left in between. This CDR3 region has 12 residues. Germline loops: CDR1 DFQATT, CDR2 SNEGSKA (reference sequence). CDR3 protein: CSARQAQETQYF. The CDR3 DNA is TGCAGTGCTAGGCAGGCACAGGAGACCCAGTACTTC.

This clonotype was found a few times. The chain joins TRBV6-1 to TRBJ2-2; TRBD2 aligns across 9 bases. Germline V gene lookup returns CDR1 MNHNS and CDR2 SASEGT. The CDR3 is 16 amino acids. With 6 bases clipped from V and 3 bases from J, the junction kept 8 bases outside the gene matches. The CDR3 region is CASRVTLAGDTGELFF. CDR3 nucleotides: TGTGCCAGCAGGGTGACACTAGCGGGTGACACCGGGGAGCTGTTTTTT.

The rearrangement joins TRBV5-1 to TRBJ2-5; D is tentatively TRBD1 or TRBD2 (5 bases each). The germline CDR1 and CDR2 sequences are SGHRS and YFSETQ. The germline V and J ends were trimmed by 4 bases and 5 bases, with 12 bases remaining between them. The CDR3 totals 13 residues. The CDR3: CASSGGERETQYF. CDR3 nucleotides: TGCGCCAGCAGCGGGGGAGAGAGGGAGACCCAGTACTTC.

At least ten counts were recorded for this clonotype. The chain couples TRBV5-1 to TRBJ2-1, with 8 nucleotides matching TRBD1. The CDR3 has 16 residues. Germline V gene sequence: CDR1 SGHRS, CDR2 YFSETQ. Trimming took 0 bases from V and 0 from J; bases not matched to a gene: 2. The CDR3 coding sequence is TGCGCCAGCAGCTTGGATCAGGGGGCCTCCTACAATGAGCAGTTCTTC. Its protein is CASSLDQGASYNEQFF.